Below, one T cell receptor beta chain is given with its context. This sample was taken from a study of cytomegalovirus exposure and HLA in healthy donors. Trimming took 1 base from V and 1 from J; bases not matched to a gene: 3. The CDR3 is made up of 15 amino acids. Germline CDR1 is SGHVS and CDR2 is FNYEAQ. A multiplex PCR was run with 60 Vbeta primers and 13 Jbeta primers. The table came from immunoSEQ multiplex PCR; TCRdb's copy has only in-frame clones and leaves some out. The sample contains about 150,000 clones, approximately 72% of which appear only once. Specimen: PBMCs. The TCR sequence derives from a middle-aged man in good health and CMV-seronegative. The chain links TRBV7-6 to TRBJ2-5, with 7 positions matching TRBD1. The CDR3 is CASSLGSGGQETQYF. CDR3 in DNA: TGTGCCAGCAGCTTAGGGTCAGGGGGCCAAGAGACCCAGTACTTC.